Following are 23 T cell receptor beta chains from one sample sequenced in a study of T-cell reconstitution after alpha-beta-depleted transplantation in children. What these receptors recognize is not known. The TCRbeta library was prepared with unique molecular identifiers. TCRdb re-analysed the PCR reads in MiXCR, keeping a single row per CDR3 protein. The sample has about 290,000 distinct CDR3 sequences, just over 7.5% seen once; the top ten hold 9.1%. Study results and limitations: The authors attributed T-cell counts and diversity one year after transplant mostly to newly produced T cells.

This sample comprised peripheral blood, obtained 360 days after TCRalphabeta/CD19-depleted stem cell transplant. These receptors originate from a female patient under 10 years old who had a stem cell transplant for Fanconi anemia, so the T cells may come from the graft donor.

CDR3 DNA: TGTGCCAGCTCACCCTTTGCGGGAGGGGGCACAGATACGCAGTATTTT. Amino acids: CASSPFAGGGTDTQYF. The chain recombines TRBV18 with TRBJ2-3, with 9 bases aligning to TRBD2. The V and J ends lost 3 bases and 1 base, in that order; junction bases with no gene match: 5. Germline V gives CDR1 KGHSH, CDR2 LQKENI. There are 16 residues in the CDR3.

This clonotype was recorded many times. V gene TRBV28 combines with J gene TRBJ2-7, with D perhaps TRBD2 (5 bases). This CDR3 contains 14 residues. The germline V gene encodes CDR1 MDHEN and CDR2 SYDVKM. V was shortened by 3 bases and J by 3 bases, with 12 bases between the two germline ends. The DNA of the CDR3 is TGTGCCAGCAGTTTGATCAGTGAGGGCTACGAGCAGTACTTC. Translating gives CASSLISEGYEQYF.

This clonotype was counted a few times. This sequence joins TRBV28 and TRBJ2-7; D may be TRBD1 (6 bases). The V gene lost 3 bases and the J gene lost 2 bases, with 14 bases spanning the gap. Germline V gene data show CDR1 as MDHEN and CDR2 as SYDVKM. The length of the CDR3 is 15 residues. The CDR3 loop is CASSFGGHRTYEQYF. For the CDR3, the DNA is TGTGCCAGCAGTTTTGGGGGACACCGCACCTACGAGCAGTACTTC.

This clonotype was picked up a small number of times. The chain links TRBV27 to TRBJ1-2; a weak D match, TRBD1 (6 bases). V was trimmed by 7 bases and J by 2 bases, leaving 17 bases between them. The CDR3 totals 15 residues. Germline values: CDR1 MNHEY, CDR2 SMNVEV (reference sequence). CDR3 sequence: CASTNSGHGNYGYTF. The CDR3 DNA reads TGTGCCAGCACCAACTCGGGACACGGAAACTATGGCTACACCTTC.

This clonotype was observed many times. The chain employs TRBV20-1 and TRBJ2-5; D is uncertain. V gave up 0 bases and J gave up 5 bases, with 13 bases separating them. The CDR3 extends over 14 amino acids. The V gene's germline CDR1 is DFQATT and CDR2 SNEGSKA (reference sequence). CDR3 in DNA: TGCAGTGCTAGAGACATGACTCCTGCGGAGACCCAGTACTTC. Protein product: CSARDMTPAETQYF.

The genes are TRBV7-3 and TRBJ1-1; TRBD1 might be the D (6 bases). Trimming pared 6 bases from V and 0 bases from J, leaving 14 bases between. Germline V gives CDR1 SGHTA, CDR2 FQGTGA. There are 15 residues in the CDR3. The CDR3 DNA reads TGTGCCAGCAGTTTGACAGGCCCTATGAACACTGAAGCTTTCTTT. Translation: CASSLTGPMNTEAFF.

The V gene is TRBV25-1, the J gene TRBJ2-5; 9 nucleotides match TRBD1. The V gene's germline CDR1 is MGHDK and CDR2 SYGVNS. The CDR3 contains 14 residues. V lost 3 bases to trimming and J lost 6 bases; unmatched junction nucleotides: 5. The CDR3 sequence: CASSDGDREKTQYF. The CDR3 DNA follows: TGTGCCAGCAGTGACGGGGACAGGGAGAAGACCCAGTACTTC.

CDR3 nucleotide sequence: TGTGCCAGCAGCCAAGACAGGGTAGGGGGGAGGGCTTTCTTT. It translates to CASSQDRVGGRAFF. The chain links TRBV7-3 to TRBJ1-1; 7 bases fit TRBD1. Germline V gene data show CDR1 as SGHTA and CDR2 as FQGTGA. V shed 5 bases and J 11 bases; nucleotides not matched to a gene: 14. The CDR3 has 14 residues.

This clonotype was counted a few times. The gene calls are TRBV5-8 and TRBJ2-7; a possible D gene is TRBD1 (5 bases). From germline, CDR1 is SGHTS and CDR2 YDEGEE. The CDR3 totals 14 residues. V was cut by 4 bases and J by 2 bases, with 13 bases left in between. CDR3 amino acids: CASSLVRQTYEQYF. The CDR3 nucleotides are TGTGCCAGCAGCCTCGTCCGACAGACCTACGAGCAGTACTTC.

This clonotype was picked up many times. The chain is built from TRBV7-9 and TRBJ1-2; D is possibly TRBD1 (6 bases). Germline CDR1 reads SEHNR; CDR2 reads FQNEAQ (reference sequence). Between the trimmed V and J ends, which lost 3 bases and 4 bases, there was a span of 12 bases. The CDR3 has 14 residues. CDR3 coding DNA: TGTGCCAGCAGCTTGGTAGGACAGATCTATGGCTACACCTTC. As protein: CASSLVGQIYGYTF. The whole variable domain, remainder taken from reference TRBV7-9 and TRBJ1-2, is DTGVSQNPRHKITKRGQNVTFRCDPISEHNRLYWYRQTLGQGPEFLTYFQNEAQLEKSRLLSDRFSAERPKGSFSTLEIQRTEQGDSAMYLCASSLVGQIYGYTFGSGTRLTVV.

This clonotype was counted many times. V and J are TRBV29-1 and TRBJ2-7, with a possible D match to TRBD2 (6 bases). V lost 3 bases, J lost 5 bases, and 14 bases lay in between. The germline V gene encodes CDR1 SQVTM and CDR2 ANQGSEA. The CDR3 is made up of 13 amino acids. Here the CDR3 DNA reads TGCAGCGTTGATAGCGGACGGTCTAACGAGCAGTACTTC. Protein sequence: CSVDSGRSNEQYF.

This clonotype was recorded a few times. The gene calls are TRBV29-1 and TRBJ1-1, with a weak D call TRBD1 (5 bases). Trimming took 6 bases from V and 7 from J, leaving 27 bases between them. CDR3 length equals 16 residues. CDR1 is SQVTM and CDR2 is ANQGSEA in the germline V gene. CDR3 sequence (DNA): TGCAGCGTGGGGGATCGCAAATTAAACGTGGATAATGAAGCTTTCTTT. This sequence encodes CSVGDRKLNVDNEAFF.

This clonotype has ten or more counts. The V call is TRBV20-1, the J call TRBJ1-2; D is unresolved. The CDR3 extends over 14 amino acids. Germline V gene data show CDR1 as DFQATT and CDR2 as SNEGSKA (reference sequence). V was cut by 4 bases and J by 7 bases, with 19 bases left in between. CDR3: CSATIGEMVRGYTF. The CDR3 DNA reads TGCAGTGCTACTATTGGGGAAATGGTTCGTGGCTACACCTTC.

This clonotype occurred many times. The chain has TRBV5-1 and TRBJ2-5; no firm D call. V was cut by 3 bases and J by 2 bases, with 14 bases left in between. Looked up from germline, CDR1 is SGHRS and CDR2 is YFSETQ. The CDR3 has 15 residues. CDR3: CASSSGPTRQETQYF. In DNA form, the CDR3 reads TGCGCCAGCAGCTCAGGACCGACTCGTCAAGAGACCCAGTACTTC. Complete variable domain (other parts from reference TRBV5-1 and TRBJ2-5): KAGVTQTPRYLIKTRGQQVTLSCSPISGHRSVSWYQQTPGQGLQFLFEYFSETQRNKGNFPGRFSGRQFSNSRSEMNVSTLELGDSALYLCASSSGPTRQETQYFGPGTRLLVL.

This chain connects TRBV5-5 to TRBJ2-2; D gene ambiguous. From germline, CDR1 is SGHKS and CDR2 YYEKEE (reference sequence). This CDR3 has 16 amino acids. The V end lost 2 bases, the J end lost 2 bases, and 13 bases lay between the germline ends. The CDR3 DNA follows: TGTGCCAGCAGCTTTCTAAAGGCTCCCAACACCGGGGAGCTGTTTTTT. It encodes CASSFLKAPNTGELFF. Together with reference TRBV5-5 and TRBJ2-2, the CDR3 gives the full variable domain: DAGVTQSPTHLIKTRGQQVTLRCSPISGHKSVSWYQQVLGQGPQFIFQYYEKEERGRGNFPDRFSARQFPNYSSELNVNALLLGDSALYLCASSFLKAPNTGELFFGEGSRLTVL.

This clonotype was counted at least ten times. CDR3 in amino acids: CASSDFVSSGSMNEQFF. For the CDR3, the DNA is TGCGCCAGCAGTGATTTCGTGTCTAGCGGGAGTATGAATGAGCAGTTCTTC. This sequence joins TRBV10-2 and TRBJ2-1; TRBD2 aligns across 10 bases. V gave up 3 bases and J gave up 7 bases; unmatched junction bases: 12. The germline V gene encodes CDR1 WSHSY and CDR2 SAAADI. The CDR3 totals 17 residues.

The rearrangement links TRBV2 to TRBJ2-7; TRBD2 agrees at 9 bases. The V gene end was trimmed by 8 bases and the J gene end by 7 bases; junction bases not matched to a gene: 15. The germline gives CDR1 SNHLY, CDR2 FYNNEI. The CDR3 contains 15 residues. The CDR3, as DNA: TGTGCCAGCTGCGAGCGGGAGGTTAATCCGCGGGAGCAGTACTTC. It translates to CASCEREVNPREQYF.

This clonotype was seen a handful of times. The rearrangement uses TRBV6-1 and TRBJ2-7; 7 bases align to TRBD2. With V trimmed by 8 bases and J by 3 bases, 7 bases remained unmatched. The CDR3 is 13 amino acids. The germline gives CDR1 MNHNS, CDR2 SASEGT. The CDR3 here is CASSGGRDYEQYV. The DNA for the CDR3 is TGTGCCAGCTCGGGGGGAAGGGACTACGAGCAGTACGTC.

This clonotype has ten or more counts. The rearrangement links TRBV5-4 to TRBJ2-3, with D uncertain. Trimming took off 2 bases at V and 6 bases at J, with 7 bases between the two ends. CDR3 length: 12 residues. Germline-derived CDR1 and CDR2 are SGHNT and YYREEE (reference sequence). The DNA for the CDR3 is TGTGCCAGCAGCTTACAGTTGGATACGCAGTATTTT. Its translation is CASSLQLDTQYF. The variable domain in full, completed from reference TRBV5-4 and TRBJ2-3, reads ETGVTQSPTHLIKTRGQQVTLRCSSQSGHNTVSWYQQALGQGPQFIFQYYREEENGRGNFPPRFSGLQFPNYSSELNVNALELDDSALYLCASSLQLDTQYFGPGTRLTVL.

The CDR3 DNA reads TGTGCCAGCAGTGGTACAGGGGTTTGGAGCAATCAGCCCCAGCATTTT. The encoded protein is CASSGTGVWSNQPQHF. The genes are TRBV2 and TRBJ1-5; TRBD1 aligns across 7 bases. Germline CDR1 reads SNHLY; CDR2 reads FYNNEI. The CDR3 is 16 amino acids. Trimming took 4 bases from V and 1 from J; bases not matched to a gene: 7.

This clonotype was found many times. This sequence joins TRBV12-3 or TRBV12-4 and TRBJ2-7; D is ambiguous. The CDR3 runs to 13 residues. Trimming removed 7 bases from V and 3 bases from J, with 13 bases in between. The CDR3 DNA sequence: TGTGCCAGCACGACACGAATTAGCTACGAGCAGTACTTC. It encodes CASTTRISYEQYF.

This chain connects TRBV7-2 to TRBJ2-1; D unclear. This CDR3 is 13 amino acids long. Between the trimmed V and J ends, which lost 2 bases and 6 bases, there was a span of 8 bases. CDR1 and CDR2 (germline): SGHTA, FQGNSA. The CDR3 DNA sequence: TGTGCCAGCAGCTTACATAGCTCCAATGAGCAGTTCTTC. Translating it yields CASSLHSSNEQFF.

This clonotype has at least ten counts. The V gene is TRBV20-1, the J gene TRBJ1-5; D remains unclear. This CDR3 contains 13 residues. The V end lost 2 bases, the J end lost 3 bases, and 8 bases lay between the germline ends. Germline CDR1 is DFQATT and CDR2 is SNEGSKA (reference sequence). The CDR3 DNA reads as TGCAGTGCTAGATTGCAGCCCAATCAGCCCCAGCATTTT. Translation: CSARLQPNQPQHF.